The rows below give T cell receptor beta chains drawn from one sample of a study of chemoradiotherapy in HPV16-positive cancers. The method was immunoSEQ multiplex PCR; TCRdb's version includes in-frame clones alone and lacks a portion of them. Here the sample spans 9,000 to 15,000 clones, around 66% being singletons. Sampling was carried out from a patient who underwent chemoradiotherapy. Receptor source: a human donor with HPV-associated anogenital cancer. CDR3s include the opening cysteine and the closing phenylalanine or tryptophan. The D gene is left open where the match is weak. Where a row states a size, it is once, few, many or the class of an expanded clone; other rows omit it.

J: TRBJ2-2; D: NA; size: NA; V: TRBV5-1; CDR3: CASSFGGADGELFF; DNA: TGCGCCAGCAGCTTTGGGGGCGCGGACGGGGAGCTGTTTTTT
J: TRBJ2-2; D: NA; size: few; V: TRBV5-5; CDR3: CASSLARTANTGELFF; DNA: TGTGCCAGCAGCTTGGCCAGGACGGCGAACACCGGGGAGCTGTTTTTT
J: TRBJ2-3; D: NA; size: NA; V: TRBV4-2; CDR3: CASSQAGAEADTQYF; DNA: TGTGCCAGCAGCCAAGCAGGAGCTGAGGCAGATACGCAGTATTTT
J: TRBJ2-3; D: TRBD1; size: NA; V: TRBV9; CDR3: CASSVRTGVADTQYF; DNA: TGTGCCAGCAGTGTACGGACAGGGGTTGCAGATACGCAGTATTTT
J: TRBJ1-5; D: NA; size: NA; V: TRBV7-9; CDR3: CASSLAWQPQHF; DNA: TGTGCCAGCAGCTTAGCTTGGCAGCCCCAGCATTTT
J: TRBJ1-2; D: TRBD1; size: NA; V: TRBV29-1; CDR3: CSVEGQGADYGYTF; DNA: TGCAGCGTTGAAGGACAGGGGGCCGACTATGGCTACACCTTC
J: TRBJ1-3; D: TRBD1; size: once; V: TRBV5-1; CDR3: CASSLGQGQSSGNTIYF; DNA: TGCGCCAGCAGCTTGGGACAGGGGCAAAGCTCTGGAAACACCATATATTTT
J: TRBJ2-3; D: TRBD1; size: NA; V: TRBV2; CDR3: CASDQGAPYSTDTQYF; DNA: TGTGCCAGTGACCAGGGGGCCCCCTATAGCACAGATACGCAGTATTTT
J: TRBJ1-2; D: NA; size: few; V: TRBV28; CDR3: CASSSPDQGYTF; DNA: TGTGCCAGCAGTTCCCCCGATCAAGGCTACACCTTC
J: TRBJ2-5; D: NA; size: NA; V: TRBV11-2; CDR3: CASSLLGRGYETQYF; DNA: TGTGCCAGCAGCTTATTAGGCAGGGGATATGAGACCCAGTACTTC
J: TRBJ2-3; D: NA; size: NA; V: TRBV9; CDR3: CASSVAGGGSTDTQYF; DNA: TGTGCCAGCAGCGTCGCAGGGGGGGGTTCCACAGATACGCAGTATTTT
J: TRBJ2-5; D: NA; size: few; V: TRBV6-5; CDR3: CATRGSGTQYF; DNA: TGTGCCACGCGAGGTTCGGGGACCCAGTACTTC
J: TRBJ2-7; D: NA; size: few; V: TRBV7-9; CDR3: CASSLGIEGSSSYEQYF; DNA: TGTGCCAGCAGCTTGGGAATTGAGGGATCTAGCTCCTACGAGCAGTACTTC
J: TRBJ2-5; D: NA; size: NA; V: TRBV4-1; CDR3: CASSHFGQTGETQYF; DNA: TGCGCCAGCAGCCACTTCGGACAAACCGGTGAGACCCAGTACTTC
J: TRBJ2-3; D: TRBD2; size: NA; V: TRBV7-8; CDR3: CASSRGTRGADTQYF; DNA: TGTGCCAGCAGCCGCGGGACTAGAGGTGCAGATACGCAGTATTTT
J: TRBJ2-7; D: TRBD2; size: NA; V: TRBV7-3; CDR3: CASSPAGTSGGPSYEQYF; DNA: TGTGCCAGCAGCCCAGCCGGGACTAGCGGGGGGCCCTCCTACGAGCAGTACTTC
J: TRBJ2-5; D: TRBD2; size: NA; V: TRBV5-1; CDR3: CASSLEGGGAKTQYF; DNA: TGCGCCAGCAGCTTGGAGGGCGGGGGGGCCAAGACCCAGTACTTC
J: TRBJ1-2; D: NA; size: NA; V: TRBV10-3; CDR3: CAISESIQLPSAGYTF; DNA: TGTGCCATCAGTGAGTCGATACAATTGCCTTCAGCAGGCTACACCTTC
J: TRBJ1-6; D: TRBD1; size: few; V: TRBV6-1; CDR3: CASAWDRGNSPLHF; DNA: TGTGCCAGCGCCTGGGACAGGGGAAATTCACCCCTCCACTTT
J: TRBJ2-2; D: NA; size: NA; V: TRBV6-5; CDR3: CASSPYDTNTGELFF; DNA: TGTGCCAGCAGTCCATACGATACGAACACCGGGGAGCTGTTTTTT
J: TRBJ2-3; D: TRBD2; size: NA; V: TRBV9; CDR3: CASSPEGGGNTDTQYF; DNA: TGTGCCAGCAGCCCCGAGGGCGGGGGAAACACAGATACGCAGTATTTT
J: TRBJ1-2; D: NA; size: few; V: TRBV19; CDR3: CASSIGNRAFYGYTF; DNA: TGTGCCAGTAGTATAGGAAACAGGGCCTTCTATGGCTACACCTTC